A selection of T cell receptor beta chains follows, all from one sample in a study of blood T cell repertoires in COVID-19. Using immunoSEQ multiplex PCR, the repertoire was profiled, and TCRdb retains in-frame clones only, with some absent. The table shows 190,000 or so clones, with about 77% occurring only once. Sequenced: peripheral blood. These receptor sequences come from a woman older than 75 with active or convalescent COVID-19. Each CDR3 is given with its conserved first and last residue. D genes are given only for firm matches. Rows give clone size only sometimes, using once, few, many, or a class for an expanded clone.

DNA	CDR3	V	size	J	D
TGTGCCACCAGTGCGGGAGGGAGAGATGAGCAGTTCTTC	CATSAGGRDEQFF	TRBV24-1	many	TRBJ2-1	TRBD2
TGCGCCAGCAGCCGCCCCCTAGCGGGGGGGCTAGGAGAGACCCAGTACTTC	CASSRPLAGGLGETQYF	TRBV4-1	few	TRBJ2-5	TRBD2
TGTGCCAGCAGCGTAGAGGTGGGCCCGAGCTACGAGCAGTACTTC	CASSVEVGPSYEQYF	TRBV9	-	TRBJ2-7	-
TGTGCCAGCTCACCGACTAGCGATTACCCAGATACGCAGTATTTT	CASSPTSDYPDTQYF	TRBV18	-	TRBJ2-3	TRBD2
TGTGCCAGCAGCAACACACAGGGGGCCAATCAGCCCCAGCATTTT	CASSNTQGANQPQHF	TRBV21-1	-	TRBJ1-5	-
TGTGCCAGCAGATCCCGGGGGGAATCCTACAATGAGCAGTTCTTC	CASRSRGESYNEQFF	TRBV11-2	-	TRBJ2-1	TRBD2
TGCGCCAGCAGCCCAGGGAGGGAAGGTTGGAACACTGAAGCTTTCTTT	CASSPGREGWNTEAFF	TRBV5-1	-	TRBJ1-1	-
TGTGCCACCAGCAAACGACAGCCTGACACAGATACGCAGTATTTT	CATSKRQPDTDTQYF	TRBV15	-	TRBJ2-3	-
TGTGCCAGCAGCTTGGCGCAGATTTTCTCTGGAAACACCATATATTTT	CASSLAQIFSGNTIYF	TRBV5-8	-	TRBJ1-3	-
TGCAGCGTTGGGCCGGCGGGAGGGAGAGAGACCCAGTACTTC	CSVGPAGGRETQYF	TRBV29-1	-	TRBJ2-5	TRBD2
TGTGCCAGCAGGCGACAGGGTGACACCGGGGAGCTGTTTTTT	CASRRQGDTGELFF	TRBV3-1/TRBV3-2	-	TRBJ2-2	TRBD1
TGTGCCAGCAGCCCCGCCGGGGGCGGGGGTGAAGCTTTCTTT	CASSPAGGGGEAFF	TRBV11-2	few	TRBJ1-1	-
TGTGCCAGTACTAAGGGGGGGCTCTACAATGAGCAGTTCTTC	CASTKGGLYNEQFF	TRBV19	-	TRBJ2-1	-
TGTGCCAGCAGTGACTCCCGCGGGGGGGCCTTGGAGCAGTTCTTC	CASSDSRGGALEQFF	TRBV6-4	-	TRBJ2-1	TRBD2
TGTGCCAGTAGTATGATAGGGACAGGGGCCAACAATGAGCAGTTCTTC	CASSMIGTGANNEQFF	TRBV19	-	TRBJ2-1	TRBD1
TGTGCCAGCAGTGACGGAGGCTACCCAGATACGCAGTATTTT	CASSDGGYPDTQYF	TRBV6-4	-	TRBJ2-3	-
TGCAGTGCTTCAGATGGACAGAGTCAGTTCTTC	CSASDGQSQFF	TRBV20-1	-	TRBJ2-1	-
TGTGCCACCAGTGATTTGGGGGGGGCAGCACAACGTGATACGCAGTATTTT	CATSDLGGAAQRDTQYF	TRBV24-1	-	TRBJ2-3	-
TGTGCCAGCAGCTTGGGACAGGGGAACACCGGGGAGCTGTTTTTT	CASSLGQGNTGELFF	TRBV11-3	-	TRBJ2-2	TRBD1
TGTGCCAGCAGTTACGGACAGGGGATGAACTATGGCTACACCTTC	CASSYGQGMNYGYTF	TRBV6-6	once	TRBJ1-2	TRBD1
TGTGCCACCAGCAGAGATCGGGGCAGCGGGGGAGGGGAGACCCAGTACTTC	CATSRDRGSGGGETQYF	TRBV15	-	TRBJ2-5	TRBD2
TGCGCCAGCAGCCAAACCGGGACTAGCGGAAAAAACATTCAGTACTTC	CASSQTGTSGKNIQYF	TRBV4-1	once	TRBJ2-4	TRBD2
TGTGCCAGCTCACCCGGAGGTCTGGGTCAGGGCTACACCTTC	CASSPGGLGQGYTF	TRBV18	-	TRBJ1-2	-
TGTGCCAGCAGTCGACCCCTCAGGGGGACGCCTGGAAACACCATATATTTT	CASSRPLRGTPGNTIYF	TRBV13	-	TRBJ1-3	TRBD1
TGCGCCAGCAGCTTCGACAGAAACTATGGCTACACCTTC	CASSFDRNYGYTF	TRBV5-1	-	TRBJ1-2	-
TGTGCCAGTAGGGGCCAAGGTCAATCTCTCTCTGGGGCCAACGTCCTGACTTTC	CASRGQGQSLSGANVLTF	TRBV19	-	TRBJ2-6	-
TGTGCCAGCAGCCCGGACTTTCTTAATGAGCAGTTCTTC	CASSPDFLNEQFF	TRBV11-2	-	TRBJ2-1	-
TGTGCCAGCACCGACCCCAGGGCTCGTGAAAAACTGTTTTTT	CASTDPRAREKLFF	TRBV6-6	once	TRBJ1-4	-
TGTGCCAGCAGTGCGACAGGGGCCGACCTATTAAACATTCAGTACTTC	CASSATGADLLNIQYF	TRBV25-1	-	TRBJ2-4	TRBD1
TGTGCCAGCAGTCCTGACAGGCCCCATAGCAATCAGCCCCAGCATTTT	CASSPDRPHSNQPQHF	TRBV28	-	TRBJ1-5	-
TGTGCCAGCGGACTTCTTGCGGGTCCTACGCGGACCGGGGAGCTGTTTTTT	CASGLLAGPTRTGELFF	TRBV11-2	-	TRBJ2-2	-
TGTGCCAGCAGTGAATGGGACAGGGGCGGTGGGATGAACACTGAAGCTTTCTTT	CASSEWDRGGGMNTEAFF	TRBV25-1	-	TRBJ1-1	TRBD1
TGCAGCGTTGAGAGCGGGGGAAACATTCAGTACTTC	CSVESGGNIQYF	TRBV29-1	-	TRBJ2-4	TRBD2
TGTGCCACTGTCTTGGGGACACCTCCAGATACGCAGTATTTT	CATVLGTPPDTQYF	TRBV10-3	-	TRBJ2-3	-
TGTGCCAGCAGCGGGGACAGGGTGTGGAATCAGCCCCAGCATTTT	CASSGDRVWNQPQHF	TRBV2	-	TRBJ1-5	TRBD1
TGTGCCAGCAATGACGGGGGGCTGGGGACTGAAGCTTTCTTT	CASNDGGLGTEAFF	TRBV28	-	TRBJ1-1	-
TGTGCCAGCAGCCAGACTAGCGGGGAGAGCTACGAGCAGTACTTC	CASSQTSGESYEQYF	TRBV4-2	-	TRBJ2-7	TRBD2
TGTGCCAGTAGTATTAATTTGCGGAGTAACTATGGCTACACCTTC	CASSINLRSNYGYTF	TRBV19	-	TRBJ1-2	-
TGTGCCAGTATGAGGTATAGCAATCAGCCCCAGCATTTT	CASMRYSNQPQHF	TRBV19	-	TRBJ1-5	-
TGTGCCAGCAGTCACCGGATAGGGGGCGCATATTTAGTTTCTTACGAGCAGTACTTC	CASSHRIGGAYLVSYEQYF	TRBV6-2/TRBV6-3	-	TRBJ2-7	TRBD1